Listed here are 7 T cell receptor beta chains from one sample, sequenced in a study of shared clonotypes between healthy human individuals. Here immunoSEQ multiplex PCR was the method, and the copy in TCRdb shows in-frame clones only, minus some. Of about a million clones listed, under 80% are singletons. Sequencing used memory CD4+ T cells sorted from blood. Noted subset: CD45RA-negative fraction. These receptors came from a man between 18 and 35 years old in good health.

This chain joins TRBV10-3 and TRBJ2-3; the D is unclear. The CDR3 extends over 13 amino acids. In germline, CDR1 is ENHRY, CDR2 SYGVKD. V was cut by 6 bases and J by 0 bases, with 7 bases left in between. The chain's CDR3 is CAIRPISTDTQYF. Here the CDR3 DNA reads TGTGCCATCAGGCCAATTAGCACAGATACGCAGTATTTT.

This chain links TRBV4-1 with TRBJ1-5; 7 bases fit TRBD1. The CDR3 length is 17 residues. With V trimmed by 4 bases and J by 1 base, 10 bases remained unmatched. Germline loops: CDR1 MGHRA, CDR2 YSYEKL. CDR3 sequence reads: CASSPRAGGDSNQPQHF. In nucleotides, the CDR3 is TGCGCCAGCAGCCCCCGGGCAGGGGGGGACAGCAATCAGCCCCAGCATTTT.

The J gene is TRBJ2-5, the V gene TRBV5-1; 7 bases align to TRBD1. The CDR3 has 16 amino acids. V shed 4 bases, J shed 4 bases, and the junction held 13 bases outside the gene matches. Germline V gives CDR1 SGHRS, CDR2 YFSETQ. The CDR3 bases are TGCGCCAGCAGCCGAAATGACAGGGATGGCCGAGAGACCCAGTACTTC. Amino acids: CASSRNDRDGRETQYF. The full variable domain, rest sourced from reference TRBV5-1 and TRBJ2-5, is KAGVTQTPRYLIKTRGQQVTLSCSPISGHRSVSWYQQTPGQGLQFLFEYFSETQRNKGNFPGRFSGRQFSNSRSEMNVSTLELGDSALYLCASSRNDRDGRETQYFGPGTRLLVL.

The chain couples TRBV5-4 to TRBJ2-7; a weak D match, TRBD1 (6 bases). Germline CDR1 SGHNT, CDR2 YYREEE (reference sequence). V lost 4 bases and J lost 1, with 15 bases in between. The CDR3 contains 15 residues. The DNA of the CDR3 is TGTGCCAGCAGCCGGGACATGGGACAATCCTACGAGCAGTACTTC. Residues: CASSRDMGQSYEQYF.

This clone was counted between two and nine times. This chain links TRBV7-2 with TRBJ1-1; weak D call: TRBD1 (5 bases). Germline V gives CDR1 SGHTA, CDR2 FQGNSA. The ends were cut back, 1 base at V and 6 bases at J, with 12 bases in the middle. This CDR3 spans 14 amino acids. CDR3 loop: CASSLEPGAAEAFF. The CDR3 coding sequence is TGTGCCAGCAGCTTAGAGCCCGGGGCGGCTGAAGCTTTCTTT.

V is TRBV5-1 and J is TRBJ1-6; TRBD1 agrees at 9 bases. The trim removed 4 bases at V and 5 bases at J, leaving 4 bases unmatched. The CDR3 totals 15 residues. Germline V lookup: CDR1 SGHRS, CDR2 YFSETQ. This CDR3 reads CASSLRDRDNSPLHF. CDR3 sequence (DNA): TGCGCCAGCAGCCTCCGGGACAGGGATAATTCACCCCTCCACTTT.

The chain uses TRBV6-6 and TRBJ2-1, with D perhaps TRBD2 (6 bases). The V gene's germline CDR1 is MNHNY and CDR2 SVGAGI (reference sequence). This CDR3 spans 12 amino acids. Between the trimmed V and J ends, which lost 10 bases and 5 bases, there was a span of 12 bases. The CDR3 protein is CATRRGNNEQFF. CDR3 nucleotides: TGTGCCACACGGAGGGGTAACAATGAGCAGTTCTTC.